The 31 T cell receptor beta chains below were found in one sample sequenced in a study of OX40 agonist ivuxolimab in advanced cancers. Profiling relied on immunoSEQ multiplex PCR, and the TCRdb table lists in-frame clones only, not all of them. Of tens of thousands of clones in the sample, less than 95% were seen once. The material was CD4+ or CD8+ T cells sorted from blood, obtained in a trial of the OX40 agonist ivuxolimab. The receptors derive from an adult with an advanced solid tumor such as melanoma, head and neck, liver or kidney cancer.

As concerns this clone: Other DNA sequences in the same sample also yield this CDR3. The genes are TRBV7-3 and TRBJ2-1, with 7 bases aligning to TRBD2. The CDR3 length is 16 residues. Losses at the gene ends were 1 base for V and 1 base for J; bases not matched to a gene: 4. CDR1 SGHTA and CDR2 FQGTGA come from the germline V gene. The CDR3 is CASSLMGGSSYNEQFF. The CDR3 DNA reads as TGTGCCAGCAGCTTAATGGGCGGGAGTTCCTACAATGAGCAGTTCTTC.

This rearrangement joins TRBV5-6 to TRBJ1-4; D ambiguous. V was pared by 5 bases and J by 7 bases, with 15 bases between. This CDR3 contains 14 residues. Germline assignment: CDR1 SGHDT and CDR2 YYEEEE. Written as DNA, the CDR3 is TGTGCCAGCAGTTTTGGTGGGGTGGGTGAAAAACTGTTTTTT. It encodes CASSFGGVGEKLFF.

In this sample, this clone turned up once. V usage is TRBV7-3 and J usage is TRBJ2-3; TRBD1 is a possible D gene (6 bases). CDR1 and CDR2 (germline): SGHTA, FQGTGA. This CDR3 comprises 15 residues. The V end lost 4 bases, the J end lost 0 bases, and 11 bases lay between the germline ends. The CDR3 spells CASSSLGQSTDTQYF. CDR3 bases: TGTGCCAGCAGCTCCCTAGGACAGAGCACAGATACGCAGTATTTT.

The chain employs TRBV9 and TRBJ2-7; the match to TRBD1 covers 8 bases. The CDR3 loop spans 15 amino acids. The germline V gene has CDR1 SGDLS and CDR2 YYNGEE. The V segment lost 4 bases and the J segment 1 base; nucleotides outside the gene matches: 7. The CDR3 DNA reads TGTGCCAGCAGCCCCCGACAGGGGTCGTCCTACGAGCAGTACTTC. This translates into CASSPRQGSSYEQYF.

V gene TRBV7-9 combines with J gene TRBJ1-1; TRBD1 might be the D (6 bases). V shed 6 bases and J shed 4 bases, with 15 bases lying between them. Germline loops: CDR1 SEHNR, CDR2 FQNEAQ (reference sequence). The CDR3 covers 14 residues. In nucleotides, the CDR3 is TGTGCCAGCAGGTTCCGGGGGGCGACCACTGAAGCTTTCTTT. It is translated as CASRFRGATTEAFF.

V is TRBV4-3 and J is TRBJ2-7; 7 positions agree with TRBD1. J was trimmed by 4 bases and V by 0 bases; bases with no gene match: 9. The CDR3 is 16 residues long. CDR1 and CDR2 (germline): LGHNA, YSLEER. Here the CDR3 DNA reads TGCGCCAGCAGCCAAGAAAGGAAGGACAGGAGTTACGAGCAGTACTTC. The encoded protein is CASSQERKDRSYEQYF.

The rearrangement joins TRBV5-1 to TRBJ2-1, with a possible D match to TRBD2 (6 bases). Germline CDR1 and CDR2: SGHRS and YFSETQ. V shed 0 bases and J shed 9 bases, with 10 bases lying between them. The CDR3 spans 13 residues. The CDR3 reads CASSLVVSGEQFF. CDR3 in DNA: TGCGCCAGCAGCTTGGTGGTTAGCGGTGAGCAGTTCTTC.

The chain has TRBV7-2 and TRBJ2-7, with 9 bases aligning to TRBD2. Trimming cost V 5 bases and J 0 bases; bases outside gene matches: 5. CDR3 length: 15 amino acids. CDR1 and CDR2 (germline): SGHTA, FQGNSA. The CDR3 bases are TGTGCCAGCAGCAAACTAGCGGGTGGCTCCTACGAGCAGTACTTC. Translating gives CASSKLAGGSYEQYF.

The V and J genes are TRBV2 and TRBJ1-4; D may be TRBD1 (5 bases). The CDR3 has 12 residues. The V gene lost 6 bases and the J gene lost 11 bases, with 13 bases spanning the gap. CDR1 is SNHLY, CDR2 FYNNEI, per germline. The CDR3 protein is CASRRGRGKLFF. DNA of the CDR3: TGTGCCAGCAGAAGGGGACGGGGGAAACTGTTTTTT.

This clone was observed a single time. V gene TRBV10-3 combines with J gene TRBJ1-1, with D unclear. This CDR3 is built from 14 residues. Trimming took off 7 bases at V and 1 base at J, with 13 bases between the two ends. The V gene's germline CDR1 is ENHRY and CDR2 SYGVKD. This CDR3 reads CAITAGLTNTEAFF. The CDR3 DNA reads as TGTGCCATCACCGCCGGACTGACGAACACTGAAGCTTTCTTT.

This clone was seen a few times. This chain links TRBV5-5 with TRBJ1-1, with 11 bases aligning to TRBD1. CDR3 length: 15 amino acids. V was clipped by 6 bases and J by 5 bases; unmatched bases: 9. Per the germline V gene, CDR1 is SGHKS and CDR2 is YYEKEE (reference sequence). This chain's CDR3 is CASNFGTGGFTEAFF. As DNA, the CDR3 is TGTGCCAGCAACTTCGGGACAGGGGGTTTTACTGAAGCTTTCTTT. Variable domain in full (rest from reference TRBV5-5 and TRBJ1-1): DAGVTQSPTHLIKTRGQQVTLRCSPISGHKSVSWYQQVLGQGPQFIFQYYEKEERGRGNFPDRFSARQFPNYSSELNVNALLLGDSALYLCASNFGTGGFTEAFFGQGTRLTVV.

This chain joins TRBV28 and TRBJ1-4; weak D call: TRBD1 (6 bases). The CDR3 sequence is 12 residues long. V lost 10 bases and J 10 bases, leaving 16 bases between the germline ends. The germline CDR1 and CDR2 sequences are MDHEN and SYDVKM. The CDR3, as DNA: TGTGCCACTAATACAGGGTGGACAAAACTGTTTTTT. Translated, it gives CATNTGWTKLFF.

This rearrangement joins TRBV5-1 to TRBJ2-1, with 8 bases that match TRBD2. The trim removed 4 bases at V and 9 bases at J, leaving 15 bases unmatched. The CDR3 runs 16 residues. Germline V gene sequence: CDR1 SGHRS, CDR2 YFSETQ. The chain's CDR3 is CASSVREGRLLGEQFF. The CDR3 region has the DNA TGCGCCAGCAGCGTCCGGGAGGGCCGTCTTCTGGGTGAGCAGTTCTTC. Using reference TRBV5-1 and TRBJ2-1 for the parts outside the CDR3, the full variable domain is KAGVTQTPRYLIKTRGQQVTLSCSPISGHRSVSWYQQTPGQGLQFLFEYFSETQRNKGNFPGRFSGRQFSNSRSEMNVSTLELGDSALYLCASSVREGRLLGEQFFGPGTRLTVL.

The chain is built from TRBV7-2 and TRBJ2-3, with 7 bases fitting TRBD1. The V segment lost 5 bases and the J segment 5 bases; nucleotides outside the gene matches: 4. Germline V gene sequence: CDR1 SGHTA, CDR2 FQGNSA. The CDR3 contains 13 residues. The CDR3: CASSTDRLDTQYF. DNA for the CDR3: TGTGCCAGCAGCACGGACAGGTTAGATACGCAGTATTTT.

The chain combines TRBV19 with TRBJ2-1, with 14 bases identical to TRBD2. Germline CDR1 LNHDA, CDR2 SQIVND (reference sequence). There are 14 residues in the CDR3. V shed 4 bases, J shed 12 bases, and the junction held 5 bases outside the gene matches. In nucleotides, the CDR3 is TGTGCCAGTAGTAAGGGACTAGCGGGAGTAGGGCAGTTCTTC. Protein sequence: CASSKGLAGVGQFF.

This rearrangement joins TRBV12-5 to TRBJ2-1, with TRBD2 identical over 10 bases. The CDR3 covers 17 residues. After removal of 1 base from V and 5 bases from J, the junction contained 8 bases not matched to a gene. Germline V gives CDR1 LGHNT, CDR2 FRNRAP. The CDR3 spells CASGLAPTSGSDNEQFF. In DNA, the CDR3 is TGTGCTAGTGGTTTGGCCCCGACTAGCGGGTCGGACAATGAGCAGTTCTTC.

The chain recombines TRBV30 with TRBJ1-1; 7 bases line up with TRBD1. The CDR3 has 12 amino acids. From germline, CDR1 is GTSNPN and CDR2 SVGIG (reference sequence). After removal of 2 bases from V and 7 bases from J, the junction contained 4 bases not matched to a gene. The CDR3 DNA reads TGTGCCTGGAGTACAGGGGTTGTTGAAGCTTTCTTT. Its protein is CAWSTGVVEAFF.

V is TRBV7-2 and J is TRBJ2-5; tentative D call: TRBD2 (6 bases). The germline V and J ends were trimmed by 5 bases and 5 bases, with 12 bases remaining between them. Germline-derived CDR1 and CDR2 are SGHTA and FQGNSA. The CDR3 is 13 amino acids. The chain's CDR3 is CASSRSGLETQYF. CDR3 DNA sequence: TGTGCCAGCAGCCGATCGGGACTCGAGACCCAGTACTTC.

The chain employs TRBV18 and TRBJ2-7; D might be TRBD2 (5 bases). Germline CDR1 is KGHSH and CDR2 is LQKENI. CDR3 length: 16 residues. Trimming left V 1 base short and J 6 bases short, with 19 bases between. The CDR3 DNA reads TGTGCCAGCTCACCACTACCAGTGGAGAGAGGGATCGAGCAGTACTTC. Translated, it gives CASSPLPVERGIEQYF.

The chain joins TRBV18 to TRBJ2-3; 7 bases agree with TRBD1. This CDR3 has 14 residues. The germline V gene encodes CDR1 KGHSH and CDR2 LQKENI. V lost 5 bases to trimming and J lost 4 bases; unmatched junction nucleotides: 6. The CDR3 nucleotides read TGTGCCAGCTCAAATCGGGACAGCTCAGATACGCAGTATTTT. Encoded protein: CASSNRDSSDTQYF. Using reference TRBV18 and TRBJ2-3 for the parts outside the CDR3, the full variable domain is NAGVMQNPRHLVRRRGQEARLRCSPMKGHSHVYWYRQLPEEGLKFMVYLQKENIIDESGMPKERFSAEFPKEGPSILRIQQVVRGDSAAYFCASSNRDSSDTQYFGPGTRLTVL.

The V call is TRBV2, the J call TRBJ1-1; tentatively, D is TRBD1 (5 bases). Germline loops: CDR1 SNHLY, CDR2 FYNNEI. The CDR3 covers 14 residues. Deletions cut 4 bases from V and 1 base from J, with 10 bases between. In DNA, the CDR3 is TGTGCCAGCAGTGGGGGAAGGGGGAACACTGAAGCTTTCTTT. Amino acids: CASSGGRGNTEAFF.

The J gene is TRBJ2-2, the V gene TRBV25-1; 9 bases are a match to TRBD1. The CDR3 is 15 residues long. CDR1 and CDR2 from the germline V gene are MGHDK and SYGVNS. The ends lost 4 bases at V and 7 bases at J; junction bases unmatched: 7. The CDR3 DNA is TGTGCCAGCAGTGGATACAGGGGGCATGGCGGGGAGCTGTTTTTT. It codes for CASSGYRGHGGELFF.

The chain employs TRBV5-1 and TRBJ1-4, with D perhaps matching TRBD1 (6 bases). The germline CDR1 and CDR2 sequences are SGHRS and YFSETQ. The CDR3 is 13 amino acids. Between the trimmed V and J ends, which lost 4 bases and 6 bases, there was a span of 10 bases. The DNA for the CDR3 is TGCGCCAGCAGCCAGACAGGCGATGAAAAACTGTTTTTT. Protein sequence: CASSQTGDEKLFF.

CDR3 DNA sequence: TGCAGTGGACTAGCCGGAGAGACCCAGTACTTC. Amino acid sequence: CSGLAGETQYF. The chain carries TRBV20-1 and TRBJ2-5, with 7 bases that match TRBD2. This CDR3 region has 11 residues. V was clipped by 7 bases and J by 4 bases; unmatched bases: 3. Looked up from germline, CDR1 is DFQATT and CDR2 is SNEGSKA (reference sequence).

The V gene is TRBV27, the J gene TRBJ1-2, with TRBD1 matching over 9 bases. The V and J ends lost 6 bases and 4 bases, in that order; junction bases with no gene match: 9. Germline V gene sequence: CDR1 MNHEY, CDR2 SMNVEV (reference sequence). CDR3 length: 15 amino acids. CDR3 sequence (DNA): TGTGCCAGCAGACAGGGGGCGCGAGGCGGCTATGGCTACACCTTC. This codes for CASRQGARGGYGYTF.

The V gene is TRBV6-6, the J gene TRBJ2-7, with D perhaps matching TRBD1 or TRBD2 (5 bases each). This CDR3 has 14 residues. V was shortened by 0 bases and J by 7 bases, with 13 bases between the two germline ends. CDR1 and CDR2 from the germline V gene are MNHNY and SVGAGI (reference sequence). The CDR3 sequence is CASSYSRDLGEQYF. Written as DNA, the CDR3 is TGTGCCAGCAGTTACTCTAGGGACCTCGGGGAGCAGTACTTC.

V is TRBV28 and J is TRBJ2-4; D call uncertain. CDR1 is MDHEN, CDR2 SYDVKM, per germline. The CDR3 covers 11 residues. Trimming cost V 3 bases and J 14 bases, with 11 bases left between them. For the CDR3, the DNA is TGTGCCAGCAGTTTGCCCCCAAATAAGTACTTC. Its protein product is CASSLPPNKYF.

The chain links TRBV18 to TRBJ2-5; D ambiguous. Germline V gene lookup returns CDR1 KGHSH and CDR2 LQKENI. Trimming pared 1 base from V and 4 bases from J, leaving 7 bases between. The CDR3 contains 13 residues. Written as DNA, the CDR3 is TGTGCCAGCTCACCACTACCCAGAGAGACCCAGTACTTC. Its translation is CASSPLPRETQYF.

J is TRBJ2-5 and V is TRBV7-9; D is possibly TRBD2 (6 bases). The CDR3 has 16 residues. Per germline, CDR1 SEHNR and CDR2 FQNEAQ (reference sequence). V lost 1 base, J lost 4 bases, and 16 bases lay in between. Written as DNA, the CDR3 is TGTGCCAGCAGCTTAGATGGGGGGAAAGGGCTAGAGACCCAGTACTTC. Its protein product is CASSLDGGKGLETQYF. The whole variable domain, filled in from reference TRBV7-9 and TRBJ2-5, reads DTGVSQNPRHKITKRGQNVTFRCDPISEHNRLYWYRQTLGQGPEFLTYFQNEAQLEKSRLLSDRFSAERPKGSFSTLEIQRTEQGDSAMYLCASSLDGGKGLETQYFGPGTRLLVL.

This chain connects TRBV7-9 to TRBJ1-2; the D is unclear. The CDR3 covers 15 residues. The V gene lost 1 base and the J gene lost 4 bases, with 13 bases spanning the gap. Per the germline V gene, CDR1 is SEHNR and CDR2 is FQNEAQ (reference sequence). The CDR3 DNA is TGTGCCAGCAGCTTAGTCGGTGGTTCCGGCTATGGCTACACCTTC. Protein sequence: CASSLVGGSGYGYTF.

The rearrangement links TRBV7-6 to TRBJ1-4; 7 bases agree with TRBD1. Trimming removed 2 bases from V and 7 bases from J; junction bases left unmatched: 4. The CDR3 extends over 14 amino acids. Per germline, CDR1 SGHVS and CDR2 FNYEAQ. The CDR3 region has the DNA TGTGCCAGCAGCTTAAGCGCAGGGGGTGAAAAACTGTTTTTT. Translation gives CASSLSAGGEKLFF.